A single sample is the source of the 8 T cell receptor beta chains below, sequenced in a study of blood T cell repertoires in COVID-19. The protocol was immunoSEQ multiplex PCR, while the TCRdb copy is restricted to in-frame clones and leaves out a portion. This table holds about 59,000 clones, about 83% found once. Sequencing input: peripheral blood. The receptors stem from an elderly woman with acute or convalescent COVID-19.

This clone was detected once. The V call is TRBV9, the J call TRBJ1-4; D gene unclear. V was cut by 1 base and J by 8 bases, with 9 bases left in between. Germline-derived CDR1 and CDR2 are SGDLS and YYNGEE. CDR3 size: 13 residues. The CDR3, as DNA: TGTGCCAGCAGCGTAAGCCTGTCCGAAAAACTGTTTTTT. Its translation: CASSVSLSEKLFF.

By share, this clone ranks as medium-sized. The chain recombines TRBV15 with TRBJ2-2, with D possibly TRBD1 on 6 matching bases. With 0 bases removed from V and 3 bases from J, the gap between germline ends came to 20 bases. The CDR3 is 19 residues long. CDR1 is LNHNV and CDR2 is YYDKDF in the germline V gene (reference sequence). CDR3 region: CATSRDRTVQLGDTGELFF. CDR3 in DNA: TGTGCCACCAGCAGAGATCGGACAGTCCAACTCGGGGACACCGGGGAGCTGTTTTTT.

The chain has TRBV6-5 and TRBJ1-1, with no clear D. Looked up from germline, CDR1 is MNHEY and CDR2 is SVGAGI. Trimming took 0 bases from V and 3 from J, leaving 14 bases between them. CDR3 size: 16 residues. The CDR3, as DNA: TGTGCCAGCAGTTACTCGAGGGTGGGCGCGGACACTGAAGCTTTCTTT. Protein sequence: CASSYSRVGADTEAFF.

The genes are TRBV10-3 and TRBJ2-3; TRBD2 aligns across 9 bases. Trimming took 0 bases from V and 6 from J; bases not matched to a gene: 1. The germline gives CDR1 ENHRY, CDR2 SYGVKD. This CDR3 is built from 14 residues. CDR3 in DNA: TGTGCCATCAGTGAGTCCACTAGCGGGGATACGCAGTATTTT. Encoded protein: CAISESTSGDTQYF.

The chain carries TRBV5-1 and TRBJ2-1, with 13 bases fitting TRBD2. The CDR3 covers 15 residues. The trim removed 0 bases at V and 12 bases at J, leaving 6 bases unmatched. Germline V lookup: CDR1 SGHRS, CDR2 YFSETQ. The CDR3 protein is CASSLAGTSGEGQFF. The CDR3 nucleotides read TGCGCCAGCAGCTTGGCCGGGACTAGCGGGGAAGGGCAGTTCTTC. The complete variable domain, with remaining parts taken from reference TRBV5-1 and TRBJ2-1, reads KAGVTQTPRYLIKTRGQQVTLSCSPISGHRSVSWYQQTPGQGLQFLFEYFSETQRNKGNFPGRFSGRQFSNSRSEMNVSTLELGDSALYLCASSLAGTSGEGQFFGPGTRLTVL.

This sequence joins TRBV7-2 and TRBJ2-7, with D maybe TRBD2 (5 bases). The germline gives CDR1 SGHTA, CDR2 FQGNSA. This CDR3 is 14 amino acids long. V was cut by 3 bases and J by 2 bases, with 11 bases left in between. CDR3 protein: CASSLDSNTYEQYF. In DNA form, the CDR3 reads TGTGCCAGCAGCTTGGACTCGAACACCTACGAGCAGTACTTC. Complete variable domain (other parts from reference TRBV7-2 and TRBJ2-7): GAGVSQSPSNKVTEKGKDVELRCDPISGHTALYWYRQSLGQGLEFLIYFQGNSAPDKSGLPSDRFSAERTGGSVSTLTIQRTQQEDSAVYLCASSLDSNTYEQYFGPGTRLTVT.

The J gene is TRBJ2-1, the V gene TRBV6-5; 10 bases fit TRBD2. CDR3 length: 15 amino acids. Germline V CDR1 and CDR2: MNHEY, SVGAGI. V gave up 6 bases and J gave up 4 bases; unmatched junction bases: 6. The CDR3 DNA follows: TGTGCCAGCAGGGAGAGCGGGGGGGTTTACAATGAGCAGTTCTTC. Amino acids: CASRESGGVYNEQFF.

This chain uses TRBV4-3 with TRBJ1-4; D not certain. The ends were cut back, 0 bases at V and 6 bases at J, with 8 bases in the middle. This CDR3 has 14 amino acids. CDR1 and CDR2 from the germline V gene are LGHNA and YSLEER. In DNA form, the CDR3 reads TGCGCCAGCAGCCAAGAATATACAGATGAAAAACTGTTTTTT. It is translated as CASSQEYTDEKLFF.